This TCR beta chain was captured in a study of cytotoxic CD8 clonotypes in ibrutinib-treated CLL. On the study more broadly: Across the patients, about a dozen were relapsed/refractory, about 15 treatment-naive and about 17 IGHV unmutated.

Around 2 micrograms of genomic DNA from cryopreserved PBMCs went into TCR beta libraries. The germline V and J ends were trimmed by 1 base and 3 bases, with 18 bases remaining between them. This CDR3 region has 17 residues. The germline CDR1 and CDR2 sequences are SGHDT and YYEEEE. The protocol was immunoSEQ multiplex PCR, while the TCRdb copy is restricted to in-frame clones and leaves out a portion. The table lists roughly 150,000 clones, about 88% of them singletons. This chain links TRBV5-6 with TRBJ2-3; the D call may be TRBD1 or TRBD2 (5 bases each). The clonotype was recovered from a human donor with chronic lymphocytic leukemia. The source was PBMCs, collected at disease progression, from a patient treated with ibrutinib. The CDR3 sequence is CASSLSAGASYTDTQYF. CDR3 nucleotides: TGTGCCAGCAGCTTGAGTGCCGGGGCTAGCTATACAGATACGCAGTATTTT.